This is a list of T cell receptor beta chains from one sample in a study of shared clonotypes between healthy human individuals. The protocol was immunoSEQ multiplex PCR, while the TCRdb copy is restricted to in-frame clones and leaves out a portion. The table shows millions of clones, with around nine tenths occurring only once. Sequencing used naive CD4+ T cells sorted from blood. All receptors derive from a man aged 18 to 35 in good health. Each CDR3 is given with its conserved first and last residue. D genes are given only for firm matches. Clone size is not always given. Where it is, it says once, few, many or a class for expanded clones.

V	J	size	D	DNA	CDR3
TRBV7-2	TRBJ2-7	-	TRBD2	TGTGCCAGCAGCTTAGACCCTAGCGGGAGCCTCCGCGAGCAGTACTTC	CASSLDPSGSLREQYF
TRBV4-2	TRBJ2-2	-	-	TGTGCCAGCACCCGGGTTAGGGGAGACACCGGGGAGCTGTTTTTT	CASTRVRGDTGELFF
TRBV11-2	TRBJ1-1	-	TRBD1	TGTGCCAGCAGCCTCGGCGGGACAGCTTTGGCTGAAGCTTTCTTT	CASSLGGTALAEAFF
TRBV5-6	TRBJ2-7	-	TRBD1	TGTGCCAGCAGCCAGACAGGGGCAAATGAGCAGTACTTC	CASSQTGANEQYF
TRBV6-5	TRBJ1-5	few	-	TGTGCCAGCAGCCCCACCCTCGGGCAGCCCCAGCATTTT	CASSPTLGQPQHF
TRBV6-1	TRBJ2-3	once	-	TGTGCCAGCAGTGAAGTGGCAGAGGGGTATTTT	CASSEVAEGYF
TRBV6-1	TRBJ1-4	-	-	TGTGCCAGCAGTGAAAGGCGCGCTGGGGGGCAAAGTGAAAAACTGTTTTTT	CASSERRAGGQSEKLFF
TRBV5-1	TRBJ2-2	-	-	TGCGCCAGCAGCTTGGTGGGATGGGACGCCGGGGAGCTGTTTTTT	CASSLVGWDAGELFF
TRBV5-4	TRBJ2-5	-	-	TGTGCCAGCAGCTTGTCGGGTAGGGAGGAGACCCAGTACTTC	CASSLSGREETQYF
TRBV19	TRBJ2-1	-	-	TGTGCCAGTAGTATGCAGGGGGGTAGGCGCAATGAGCAGTTCTTC	CASSMQGGRRNEQFF
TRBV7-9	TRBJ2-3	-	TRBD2	TGTGCCAGCAGCCTAGCGGGAAGCACAGATACGCAGTATTTT	CASSLAGSTDTQYF
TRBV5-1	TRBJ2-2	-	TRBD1	TGCGCCAGCAGGAACCGGGACAGAGCGAACACCGGGGAGCTGTTTTTT	CASRNRDRANTGELFF
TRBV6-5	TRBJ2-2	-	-	TGTGCCAGCAGTTGGGGCTCGTTACTTACCGGGGAGCTGTTTTTT	CASSWGSLLTGELFF
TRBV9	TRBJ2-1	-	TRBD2	TGTGCCAGCAGCGCAGCGGGACTAGCGGGGATTAATGAGCAGTTCTTC	CASSAAGLAGINEQFF
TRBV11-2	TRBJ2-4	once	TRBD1	TGTGCCAGCTCACAGTTCTCGGGGACAGGGGGCGTCAAAAACATTCAGTACTTC	CASSQFSGTGGVKNIQYF
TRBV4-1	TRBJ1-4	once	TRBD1	TGCGCCAGCAGCCATCCTTCGACGGACAGGGGTGGGGAAAAACTGTTTTTT	CASSHPSTDRGGEKLFF
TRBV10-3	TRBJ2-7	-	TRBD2	TGTGCCACTGAGAGTAGCGGGAGTAGGGCCCTTCTGGGGGAGCAGTACTTC	CATESSGSRALLGEQYF
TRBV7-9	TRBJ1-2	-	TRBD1	TGTGCCATCACAGGGGGCGACTATGGCTACACCTTC	CAITGGDYGYTF
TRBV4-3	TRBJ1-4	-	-	TGCGCCAGCAGCCAGAACCCCCCTCAGGGGCCAACAACTAATGAAAAACTGTTTTTT	CASSQNPPQGPTTNEKLFF
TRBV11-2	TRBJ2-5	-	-	TGTGCCAGCAGCTCAGGTCGGGGGCAAGAGACCCAGTACTTC	CASSSGRGQETQYF
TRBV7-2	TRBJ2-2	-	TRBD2	TGTGCCAGCAGCTCCCGAGCGGGAGGGCCACCCGGGGAGCTGTTTTTT	CASSSRAGGPPGELFF
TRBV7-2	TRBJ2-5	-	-	TGTGCCAGCAGCTCTGGACTAACCCAGTACTTC	CASSSGLTQYF
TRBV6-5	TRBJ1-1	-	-	TGTGCCAGCAGTTACTCGACAGCGGGGAACACTGAAGCTTTCTTT	CASSYSTAGNTEAFF
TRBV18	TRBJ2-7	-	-	TGTGCCAGCTCACCACCAGGGGGAGCCGAGCAGTACTTC	CASSPPGGAEQYF
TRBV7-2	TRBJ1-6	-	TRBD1	TGTGCCAGCAGATACAGGGACAGTTCACCCCTCCACTTT	CASRYRDSSPLHF
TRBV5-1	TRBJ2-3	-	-	TGCGCCAGCAGCGGGACGCTAGAGAAAGATACGCAGTATTTT	CASSGTLEKDTQYF
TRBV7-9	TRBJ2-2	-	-	TGTGCCAGCAGCGCCGTCCGGGGAAACACCGGGGAGCTGTTTTTT	CASSAVRGNTGELFF
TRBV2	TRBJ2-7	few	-	TGTGCCAGCACCTGGGACGGAGTCTACGAGCAGTACTTC	CASTWDGVYEQYF
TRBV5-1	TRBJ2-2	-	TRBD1	TGCGCCAGCAGCCCTCCCCCCCCGGGACAGACGAACACCGGGGAGCTGTTTTTT	CASSPPPPGQTNTGELFF
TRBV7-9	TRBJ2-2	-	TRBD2	TGTGCCAGCAGCTTACAGAGGACTAGGGGCGGGGAGCTGTTTTTT	CASSLQRTRGGELFF
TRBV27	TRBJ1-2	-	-	TGTGCCAGCAGTTTATCGTGGCAGGCGTCTAACTATGGCTACACCTTC	CASSLSWQASNYGYTF
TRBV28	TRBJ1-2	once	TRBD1	TGTGCCAGCAGTTCGCAGACAGGGCTCTATGGCTACACCTTC	CASSSQTGLYGYTF
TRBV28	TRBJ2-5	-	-	TGTGCCAGCAGTTTACGAAGGGAGACCCAGTACTTC	CASSLRRETQYF